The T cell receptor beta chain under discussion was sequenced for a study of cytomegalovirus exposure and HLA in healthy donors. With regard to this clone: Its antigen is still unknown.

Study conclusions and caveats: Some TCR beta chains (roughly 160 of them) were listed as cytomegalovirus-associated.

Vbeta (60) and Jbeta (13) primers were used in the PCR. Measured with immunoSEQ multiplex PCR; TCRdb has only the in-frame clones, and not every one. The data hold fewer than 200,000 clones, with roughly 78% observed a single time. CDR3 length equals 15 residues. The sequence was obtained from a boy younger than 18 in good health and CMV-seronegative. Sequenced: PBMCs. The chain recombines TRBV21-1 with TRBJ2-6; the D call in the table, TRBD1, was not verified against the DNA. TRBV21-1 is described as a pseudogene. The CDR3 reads CASSSRGCGANVLTF. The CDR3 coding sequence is TGTGCCAGCAGCAGCAGGGGCTGTGGGGCCAACGTCCTGACTTTC.